What follows are 23 T cell receptor beta chains derived from one specimen sequenced in a study of T cell changes during pregnancy in multiple sclerosis. Clones were read by immunoSEQ multiplex PCR, and TCRdb kept only the in-frame ones, dropping some. Of approximately 100,000 clones in the sample, 75% to 95% were seen once. The sequencing here drew on peripheral blood, taken in the second trimester of pregnancy. These receptors came from a female donor with multiple sclerosis, enrolled in a pregnancy study.

This clone was counted between two and nine times. J is TRBJ2-1 and V is TRBV5-1; D ambiguous. Germline CDR1 reads SGHRS; CDR2 reads YFSETQ. This CDR3 comprises 15 residues. V lost 3 bases, J lost 7 bases, and 17 bases lay in between. DNA for the CDR3: TGCGCCAGCAGCTCGGGTCTGGAAATGATAAATGAGCAGTTCTTC. Amino acid sequence: CASSSGLEMINEQFF.

The gene calls are TRBV14 and TRBJ2-7; 7 bases match TRBD2. V was clipped by 2 bases and J by 2 bases; unmatched bases: 9. Germline lookup yields CDR1 SGHDN and CDR2 FVKESK. This CDR3 has 16 amino acids. CDR3 DNA: TGTGCCAGCAGCCAACGAGAGCGGGATAGCCCCTACGAGCAGTACTTC. Protein sequence: CASSQRERDSPYEQYF.

The chain carries TRBV7-2 and TRBJ1-2, with D possibly being TRBD1 (6 bases). The CDR3 is made up of 13 amino acids. Between the trimmed V and J ends, which lost 5 bases and 8 bases, there was a span of 15 bases. Germline lookup yields CDR1 SGHTA and CDR2 FQGNSA. The CDR3 DNA follows: TGTGCCAGCAGCAAGACAGGTCCGGAAGGCTACACCTTC. Translation: CASSKTGPEGYTF.

The V gene is TRBV2, the J gene TRBJ1-5; weak D call: TRBD1 (5 bases). The CDR3 is 14 amino acids. CDR1 SNHLY and CDR2 FYNNEI come from the germline V gene. Trimming cost V 4 bases and J 1 base, with 8 bases left between them. Here the CDR3 DNA reads TGTGCCAGCAGTGGGGGGGGAAGCAATCAGCCCCAGCATTTT. It codes for CASSGGGSNQPQHF. The full variable domain, completed using reference TRBV2 and TRBJ1-5, is EPEVTQTPSHQVTQMGQEVILRCVPISNHLYFYWYRQILGQKVEFLVSFYNNEISEKSEIFDDQFSVERPDGSNFTLKIRSTKLEDSAMYFCASSGGGSNQPQHFGDGTRLSIL.

This rearrangement joins TRBV27 to TRBJ2-7; the match to TRBD1 covers 7 bases. Germline CDR1 is MNHEY and CDR2 is SMNVEV (reference sequence). The J segment lost 2 bases and the V segment lost 7 bases, leaving 2 bases of the junction unmatched. This CDR3 comprises 12 residues. The CDR3 DNA sequence: TGTGCCAGCAAAGGGGGCCCCTACGAGCAGTACTTC. Translated, it gives CASKGGPYEQYF.

The chain couples TRBV19 to TRBJ1-5; D is ambiguous. Germline CDR1 is LNHDA and CDR2 is SQIVND (reference sequence). V lost 7 bases and J lost 3, with 16 bases in between. This CDR3 is 15 amino acids long. The chain's CDR3 is CASTSGIDVNQPQHF. Written as DNA, the CDR3 is TGTGCCAGTACTAGCGGGATCGATGTCAATCAGCCCCAGCATTTT.

This clone was seen just once. The chain's CDR3 is CASSLLAGGVTVNEQFF. DNA of the CDR3: TGTGCCAGCAGCTTATTAGCGGGAGGTGTGACCGTCAATGAGCAGTTCTTC. The chain links TRBV7-8 to TRBJ2-1, with TRBD2 identical over 10 bases. Germline trimming cut 2 bases from V and 6 bases from J; bases unmatched to any gene: 10. The germline V gene encodes CDR1 SGHVS and CDR2 FQNEAQ. The CDR3 extends over 17 amino acids. The whole variable domain, remainder taken from reference TRBV7-8 and TRBJ2-1, is GAGVSQSPRYKVAKRGQDVALRCDPISGHVSLFWYQQALGQGPEFLTYFQNEAQLDKSGLPSDRFFAERPEGSVSTLKIQRTQQEDSAVYLCASSLLAGGVTVNEQFFGPGTRLTVL.

V is TRBV19 and J is TRBJ2-2; 7 bases fit TRBD2. Trimming took 7 bases from V and 4 from J; bases not matched to a gene: 6. In germline, CDR1 is LNHDA, CDR2 SQIVND (reference sequence). The CDR3 sequence is 14 residues long. CDR3 sequence reads: CASNSAGVTGELFF. The CDR3, as DNA: TGTGCCAGTAATTCCGCGGGAGTCACCGGGGAGCTGTTTTTT.

The chain joins TRBV18 to TRBJ2-1; 9 nucleotides agree with TRBD2. Germline loops: CDR1 KGHSH, CDR2 LQKENI. The CDR3 consists of 17 residues. Trimming at V came to 1 base and at J to 2 bases, leaving 6 bases not matched to a gene. CDR3: CASSPLPSGTPYNEQFF. The CDR3 coding sequence is TGTGCCAGCTCACCACTGCCTAGCGGGACTCCCTACAATGAGCAGTTCTTC.

The chain carries TRBV19 and TRBJ2-3, with 15 bases lining up with TRBD2. Germline CDR1 reads LNHDA; CDR2 reads SQIVND (reference sequence). V lost 4 bases and J lost 1; bases outside the gene matches: 9. CDR3 length: 19 residues. The CDR3 region is CASSTRTSGRAGRTDTQYF. The CDR3 region has the DNA TGTGCCAGTAGTACCCGGACTAGCGGGAGGGCCGGGCGCACAGATACGCAGTATTTT.

This clone was observed once. J is TRBJ2-3 and V is TRBV11-3, with D hard to call. Germline assignment: CDR1 SGHNT and CDR2 YENEEA. The CDR3 is 14 amino acids. Trimming left V 0 bases short and J 11 bases short, with 15 bases between. The CDR3 bases are TGTGCCAGCAGCTTAGATTTTTTAACGCCCAGGCAGTATTTT. Translation: CASSLDFLTPRQYF.

In its sample, this clone was seen once. The chain couples TRBV11-1 to TRBJ2-6, with TRBD1 as a possible D gene (6 bases). Per the germline V gene, CDR1 is SGHAT and CDR2 is FQDESV (reference sequence). Trimming shortened V by 4 bases and J by 4 bases, and 11 bases separated the two germline ends. This CDR3 has 15 amino acids. The CDR3 DNA follows: TGTGCCAGCAGCTCAACAGGGACAGGGGCCAACGTCCTGACTTTC. Translated: CASSSTGTGANVLTF. Full variable domain (remainder filled in from reference TRBV11-1 and TRBJ2-6): EAEVAQSPRYKITEKSQAVAFWCDPISGHATLYWYRQILGQGPELLVQFQDESVVDDSQLPKDRFSAERLKGVDSTLKIQPAELGDSAMYLCASSSTGTGANVLTFGAGSRLTVL.

Details on this clone: Germline and junction disagree at one end, which may indicate a read error. DNA for the CDR3: TGTGCCAGCAGCCAAGCCGGGACAGCCCGGGGTCAGCCCCGGCATTTT. As protein: CASSQAGTARGQPRHF. V is TRBV4-2 and J is TRBJ1-5; 7 bases fit TRBD1. The CDR3 has 16 residues. CDR1 and CDR2 from the germline V gene are LGHNA and YNFKEQ.

The chain has TRBV19 and TRBJ2-5; D gene unclear. This CDR3 spans 15 amino acids. V was cut by 2 bases and J by 1 base, with 11 bases left in between. CDR1 LNHDA and CDR2 SQIVND come from the germline V gene (reference sequence). The CDR3 sequence: CASSIFPGFQETQYF. CDR3 coding DNA: TGTGCCAGTAGTATATTTCCAGGATTCCAAGAGACCCAGTACTTC.

In its sample, this clone was seen once. The V gene is TRBV29-1, the J gene TRBJ2-5; TRBD2 is a possible D gene (6 bases). The CDR3 totals 12 residues. Trimming shortened V by 7 bases and J by 5 bases, and 14 bases separated the two germline ends. Germline values: CDR1 SQVTM, CDR2 ANQGSEA. The CDR3 region is CSGGGIGETQYF. The CDR3 bases are TGCAGCGGGGGAGGAATCGGGGAGACCCAGTACTTC.

This clone was observed a single time. The chain carries TRBV5-1 and TRBJ2-1, with a weak D call TRBD2 (6 bases). Trimming removed 0 bases at V and 4 bases at J, with 11 bases between. Germline assignment: CDR1 SGHRS and CDR2 YFSETQ. This CDR3 comprises 15 residues. This CDR3 is CASSLVGRGYNEQFF. Here the CDR3 DNA reads TGCGCCAGCAGCTTGGTGGGGCGGGGATACAATGAGCAGTTCTTC.

The rearrangement links TRBV30 to TRBJ1-4, with TRBD1 identical over 8 bases. The V and J ends lost 1 base and 8 bases, in that order; junction bases with no gene match: 12. The CDR3 is 16 residues long. Germline CDR1 is GTSNPN and CDR2 is SVGIG (reference sequence). The DNA of the CDR3 is TGTGCCTGGAGTGGCCGGTCAGGGGGCGGAAGAGAAAAACTGTTTTTT. It codes for CAWSGRSGGGREKLFF.

The chain links TRBV7-8 to TRBJ2-7; possibly TRBD2 for D (6 bases). CDR1 and CDR2 (germline): SGHVS, FQNEAQ. The CDR3 has 18 residues. The V end was cut by 0 bases, the J end by 0 bases, with 18 bases between. The CDR3 nucleotides read TGTGCCAGCAGCTTAGCGGGGGACTTAACGCCGAGCTCCTACGAGCAGTACTTC. This codes for CASSLAGDLTPSSYEQYF.

CDR3 DNA: TGTGCCAGCAGCTTAACCACCGTTCAGGGACTTGGAAACACCATATATTTT. Protein product: CASSLTTVQGLGNTIYF. This rearrangement joins TRBV11-2 to TRBJ1-3, with D tentatively TRBD1 (5 bases). V was clipped by 2 bases and J by 3 bases, with 17 bases between them. This CDR3 has 17 residues. From germline, CDR1 is SGHAT and CDR2 FQNNGV.

CDR3 in DNA: TGCGCCAGCAGCTTGGGCGGGACTGAAAAACTGTTTTTT. It specifies CASSLGGTEKLFF. This rearrangement joins TRBV5-1 to TRBJ1-4; D possibly corresponds to TRBD1 (5 bases). The germline V gene encodes CDR1 SGHRS and CDR2 YFSETQ. The length of the CDR3 is 13 residues. The germline V and J ends were trimmed by 0 bases and 7 bases, with 7 bases remaining between them. The variable domain in full, completed from reference TRBV5-1 and TRBJ1-4, reads KAGVTQTPRYLIKTRGQQVTLSCSPISGHRSVSWYQQTPGQGLQFLFEYFSETQRNKGNFPGRFSGRQFSNSRSEMNVSTLELGDSALYLCASSLGGTEKLFFGSGTQLSVL.

The chain employs TRBV27 and TRBJ2-1; possibly TRBD1 for D (5 bases). Trimming took off 2 bases at V and 7 bases at J, with 12 bases between the two ends. Germline V gene data show CDR1 as MNHEY and CDR2 as SMNVEV (reference sequence). The length of the CDR3 is 14 residues. The CDR3 DNA follows: TGTGCCAGCAGTTTAGCCAGGGTCTTAAATGAGCAGTTCTTC. Its translation is CASSLARVLNEQFF.

The rearrangement joins TRBV9 to TRBJ1-2, with D possibly matching TRBD1 (5 bases). The CDR3 loop spans 17 amino acids. Trimming stripped 0 bases from V and 8 bases from J, with 23 bases between. Germline values: CDR1 SGDLS, CDR2 YYNGEE. CDR3 sequence reads: CASSVGRHQGGIVGYTF. The CDR3 DNA reads TGTGCCAGCAGCGTAGGGAGGCACCAGGGAGGCATCGTCGGCTACACCTTC.

This clone was detected only once. The chain employs TRBV7-8 and TRBJ1-5, with a tentative D call TRBD1 (5 bases). V dropped 1 base and J dropped 10 bases, with 17 bases sitting between them. Germline values: CDR1 SGHVS, CDR2 FQNEAQ. This CDR3 is built from 15 residues. The DNA for the CDR3 is TGTGCCAGCAGCTTAGGGAGGGACTCCCGGGGACCCCAGCATTTT. Translated: CASSLGRDSRGPQHF.